This T cell receptor beta chain appears in the sequencing data of a study of blood T cell repertoires in COVID-19. Study overall: The United States, Italy and Spain were the sources of the acute and convalescent COVID-19 samples. Sources were T cells, B-cell-depleted T cells, or PBMCs; the material itself was cDNA or gDNA.

Authors' processing steps: Estimated nucleated cell counts came from reference gene primer amplification. Profiling relied on immunoSEQ multiplex PCR, and the TCRdb table lists in-frame clones only, not all of them. The V and J calls and clone size were taken over from that table, and D and trimming were inferred from the DNA. The table has about 90,000 clones, almost 95% seen once. CDR3 length equals 15 residues. V shed 2 bases and J shed 2 bases, with 10 bases lying between them. The germline V gene encodes CDR1 ENHRY and CDR2 SYGVKD. The TCR originated in a woman aged 55-70 years with active COVID-19. The source material was peripheral blood. The J gene is TRBJ2-1, the V gene TRBV10-3, with a weak D call TRBD1 (6 bases). The CDR3 nucleotides read TGTGCCATCAGTGAGGGAACAGGGCCCTACAATGAGCAGTTCTTC. Translating it yields CAISEGTGPYNEQFF.